This record concerns one T cell receptor beta chain sequence. Its antigen is still unknown. Base qualities were left out, and no much larger clone turns up one base away. This sample was taken from a study of identical twins (dated by TCRdb to 2015 to 2016). The study in broad terms: To test whether fetal clonotypes persist, the study used deep sequencing on TCR alpha and beta repertoires from monozygotic twins, unrelated adults of various ages, and cord blood. To rule out contamination, replicate twin experiments were performed at different times with different library preparation protocols. The paper as a whole reports these results and caveats: Recombination models systematically underestimated out-of-frame TCR alpha sharing in monozygotic twins but agreed with sharing between unrelated individuals. The excess sharing between twins in beta out-of-frame sequences was weaker because fewer shared sequences reduced the signal-to-noise ratio. Because the same donors could not be followed over many years, the conclusions depended on cross-sectional statistical analysis. Compared with coincidental sharing between unrelated individuals, an excess of low generation-probability sequences was observed among out-of-frame TCR alpha sequences shared between twins. Abundant cord blood beta clonotypes carried fewer insertions; young adult naive repertoires showed a weaker similar trend, while memory repertoires showed none. Zero-insertion analyses could be partly confounded by invariant T cells such as MAIT and iNKT, although diverse VJ usage argued against such confounding for most clonotypes.

The library was produced with 5' RACE. The instrument given in TCRdb is Illumina HiSeq 2000. Template switching introduced a universal primer binding site; the final cDNA contained a unique molecular identifier, enabling accurate counting of TCR cDNA molecules. Specific primers in the conserved constant-segment region were used to synthesize first-strand cDNA for TCR alpha and beta chains. To control for contamination, each cDNA library was double barcoded with a SMART-Mk sample barcode plus Illumina barcodes. TruSeq adapter sequences and Illumina sample barcodes were added in two successive PCR steps. Sequencing of the TCR alpha and beta cDNA libraries was done on the Illumina HiSeq platform using custom primers. On the study's bioinformatics: MiGEC was used to process raw reads and extract unique molecular identifiers, and MiXCR was used to find CDR3 positions. For each individual, recombination models were inferred using an EM algorithm with the repgenHMM and IGoR tools. Shared clonotypes were analyzed with the tcR package in R, and sharing was normalized by the product of cloneset sizes. Out-of-frame nonproductive sequences were analyzed to study raw recombination free of thymic and clonal selection effects. The public reads were run again by TCRdb, first through fastp at Q25 and then through MiXCR, and only productive beta chains were kept. CDR3 protein sequences are deduplicated, and each keeps its most common genes and DNA. TCRdb's processing, not the study's, gives the V and J calls here. Within this sample are about 500,000 distinct CDR3 sequences, with over 11% of them counted one time only. The ten biggest clones cover about 1% of the sample.

Every donor in the study was a healthy Caucasian. The twin cohort comprised three pairs of female monozygotic twins, all aged about 18 to 30 years. Positive isolation kits from Invitrogen were used to isolate CD4+ and CD8+ T cell populations. The same sample was also used in a study of yellow fever vaccine responses in identical twins. That second publication adds: The authors reported that the T cell response to vaccination in identical twins appeared partly convergent and partly personalized. The study precisely tracked vaccine-responding T cell clones in identical twins.

The source of this sequence is a woman younger than 30 in good health. Input material: CD4+ T cells sorted from blood.

The encoded CDR3 is CASSYTGTDTQYF. The nucleotide sequence is given as TGTGCCAGCAGCTATACTGGCACAGATACGCAGTATTTT. In this chain, TRBV3-1 is recombined with TRBJ2-3, with the D gene too uncertain to name. Sequences LGHDT (CDR1) and YNNKEL (CDR2) are obtained from the germline V gene (reference sequence). V is pared back by 5 bases and J by 1 base, with 7 bases lying between the germline termini. The CDR3 has 13 amino acids, counting the end cysteine and phenylalanine. Kept here is only the CDR3 DNA, which spans 39 bases and is read in frame from base 1.